This TCR beta chain was recovered during a study of cytomegalovirus exposure and HLA in healthy donors. Study observations and caveats: HLA alleles were associated with around 17,000 TCR beta sequences in a later analysis at 0.05 false discovery rate.

The PCR employed 60 Vbeta primers together with 13 Jbeta primers. Clones were sequenced by immunoSEQ multiplex PCR, and TCRdb holds only the in-frame ones, with some missing. Of about 200,000 clones detected, 70% to 90% appear once; the ten largest clones hold around 2.8%. Germline lookup yields CDR1 SGHRS and CDR2 YFSETQ. V lost 4 bases and J lost 9, with 26 bases in between. This CDR3 spans 17 amino acids. With regard to this clone: Antigen unknown.

The sequence was obtained from a man aged 30-40 years in good health and CMV-seronegative. The rearrangement links TRBV5-1 to TRBJ2-1; TRBD2 might be the D (6 bases). Sequenced: PBMCs. The CDR3 DNA sequence: TGCGCCAGCAGCCACCGCCCAGGGACTCCGGACACTGGTGAGCAGTTCTTC. This codes for CASSHRPGTPDTGEQFF.